The source of this TCR beta chain is a study of OX40 agonist ivuxolimab in advanced cancers. Study-wide background: At 0.01 to 10 mg/kg, ivuxolimab was administered intravenously to patients every 2 weeks. Prior checkpoint blockade (anti-PD-1, anti-PD-L1 or anti-CTLA-4) was permitted; approximately 40% had it. Three partial responders included one hepatocellular carcinoma patient and two cutaneous melanoma patients. Study-level points and caveats: Dosing at 0.1 to 3.0 mg/kg was accompanied by clonal expansion of CD4+ and CD8+ blood T cells by week 6.

The CDR3 consists of 14 residues. From germline, CDR1 is MNHEY and CDR2 SVGAGI. V trimming: 5 bases; J trimming: 4 bases; junction bases outside the gene matches: 6. Data came from immunoSEQ multiplex PCR; TCRdb stores just in-frame clones and leaves some out. The profile shows around 80,000 clones, roughly 90% of them singletons. With respect to this clone: Its specificity is unknown.

The clonotype originates from an adult with an advanced solid tumor such as melanoma, head and neck, liver or kidney cancer. The sequenced sample was CD4+ or CD8+ T cells sorted from blood, obtained in a trial of the OX40 agonist ivuxolimab. J is TRBJ1-1 and V is TRBV6-5; 8 positions match TRBD1. The CDR3, as DNA: TGTGCCAGCAGTAAGTCGACAGGGGTCACTGAAGCTTTCTTT. Residues: CASSKSTGVTEAFF.